Each of the 30 T cell receptor beta chains below was sequenced from the same sample in a study of persistence of HIV-infected CD4 T cells. No antigen has been assigned to these receptors. Sequencing used immunoSEQ version 4 in survey mode. Profiling relied on immunoSEQ multiplex PCR, and the TCRdb table lists in-frame clones only, not all of them. The table shows roughly 35,000 clones, with 80% occurring only once. Cells were stimulated with CMV-infected fibroblast lysates at roughly 9.1 ug/mL. CD40L-negative CD69-negative CD45RO-high memory CD4+ T cells were sorted as populations depleted of antigen-responding cells. The starting material was CD4+ T cells sorted from PBMCs after approximately 19-hour stimulation, obtained from a patient who received antiretroviral therapy. These receptor sequences come from an adult man with HIV who was CMV-seropositive.

The V call is TRBV20-1, the J call TRBJ2-6, with 9 bases matching TRBD1. J lost 10 bases, V lost 3 bases, and 7 bases had no gene match. Germline assignment: CDR1 DFQATT and CDR2 SNEGSKA (reference sequence). The CDR3 totals 14 residues. CDR3 protein: CSASGQGRGNVLTF. The CDR3 nucleotides are TGCAGTGCTAGTGGACAGGGGAGAGGTAACGTCCTGACTTTC.

The CDR3 protein is CASSFGYNTEAFF. Here the CDR3 DNA reads TGTGCCAGCAGCTTTGGATACAACACTGAAGCTTTCTTT. J is TRBJ1-1 and V is TRBV14; D remains unclear. Germline loops: CDR1 SGHDN, CDR2 FVKESK. This CDR3 has 13 amino acids. V was cut by 5 bases and J by 2 bases, with 9 bases left in between.

The rearrangement links TRBV18 to TRBJ2-2; D unresolved. V dropped 1 base and J dropped 3 bases, with 3 bases sitting between them. Germline loops: CDR1 KGHSH, CDR2 LQKENI. CDR3 length equals 13 residues. This CDR3 reads CASSPLDTGELFF. The CDR3 bases are TGTGCCAGCTCACCACTCGACACCGGGGAGCTGTTTTTT.

V usage is TRBV15 and J usage is TRBJ1-1; no definite D call. The germline gives CDR1 LNHNV, CDR2 YYDKDF (reference sequence). The V and J ends lost 6 bases and 1 base respectively, with 9 bases between them. The length of the CDR3 is 13 residues. Here the CDR3 reads CATRRSANTEAFF. In DNA, the CDR3 is TGTGCCACCAGGCGTTCAGCGAACACTGAAGCTTTCTTT.

In its sample, this clone was seen once. The chain combines TRBV5-4 with TRBJ2-2; D not resolved. CDR1 and CDR2 (germline): SGHNT, YYREEE (reference sequence). The CDR3 spans 15 residues. Trimming left V 4 bases short and J 6 bases short, with 16 bases between. This CDR3 is CASSQAVSGAGELFF. The CDR3 nucleotides are TGTGCCAGCAGCCAAGCAGTATCGGGCGCCGGGGAGCTGTTTTTT.

V gene TRBV18 combines with J gene TRBJ1-2; D unresolved. The CDR3 is 15 amino acids. V was trimmed by 2 bases and J by 4 bases, leaving 14 bases between them. Germline lookup yields CDR1 KGHSH and CDR2 LQKENI. The CDR3 sequence is CASSPSRGEPYGYTF. Written as DNA, the CDR3 is TGTGCCAGCTCACCATCACGAGGAGAGCCCTATGGCTACACCTTC.

J is TRBJ2-1 and V is TRBV10-1, with 8 bases fitting TRBD2. From germline, CDR1 is WNHNN and CDR2 SYGVQD (reference sequence). The CDR3 extends over 17 amino acids. The junction had 11 bases not matched to a gene; V was cut back by 5 bases and J by 2 bases. CDR3 sequence: CASSRSIAGGTYNEQFF. CDR3 DNA: TGCGCCAGCAGTCGGTCTATTGCGGGGGGCACCTACAATGAGCAGTTCTTC.

The chain combines TRBV19 with TRBJ1-2; a possible D gene is TRBD1 (5 bases). The CDR3 sequence is 15 residues long. V lost 3 bases and J 3 bases, leaving 14 bases between the germline ends. Germline V gives CDR1 LNHDA, CDR2 SQIVND (reference sequence). The CDR3 region has the DNA TGTGCCAGTAGTATCCAGGGAAAGAAGGACTATGGCTACACCTTC. It specifies CASSIQGKKDYGYTF. Full variable domain (outside the CDR3, taken from reference TRBV19 and TRBJ1-2): DGGITQSPKYLFRKEGQNVTLSCEQNLNHDAMYWYRQDPGQGLRLIYYSQIVNDFQKGDIAEGYSVSREKKESFPLTVTSAQKNPTAFYLCASSIQGKKDYGYTFGSGTRLTVV.

The V call is TRBV5-1, the J call TRBJ2-1, with 7 positions matching TRBD1. Germline V gene sequence: CDR1 SGHRS, CDR2 YFSETQ. V lost 0 bases to trimming and J lost 7 bases; unmatched junction nucleotides: 4. The CDR3 is 14 amino acids. This CDR3 is CASSLGSQGNEQFF. In DNA form, the CDR3 reads TGCGCCAGCAGCTTGGGTTCACAGGGGAATGAGCAGTTCTTC.

The chain recombines TRBV6-2 or TRBV6-3 with TRBJ2-1, with 8 bases fitting TRBD2. With V trimmed by 8 bases and J by 7 bases, 19 bases remained unmatched. The CDR3 has 17 amino acids. Germline V gives CDR1 MNHEY, CDR2 SVGEGT. The CDR3 DNA reads as TGTGCCAGCCGCCCTGCACCCTTACGGGGGGGCAAGAATGAGCAGTTCTTC. It encodes CASRPAPLRGGKNEQFF.

The chain links TRBV24-1 to TRBJ2-2; no definite D call. Deletions cut 6 bases from V and 8 bases from J, with 9 bases between. Germline CDR1 KGHDR, CDR2 SFDVKD. The CDR3 consists of 12 residues. This CDR3 reads CATSSLQGELFF. CDR3 coding DNA: TGTGCCACCAGTTCCTTACAGGGGGAGCTGTTTTTT.

This chain joins TRBV2 and TRBJ1-3; perhaps TRBD1 as D (5 bases). Germline CDR1 SNHLY, CDR2 FYNNEI. Trimming shortened V by 2 bases and J by 0 bases, and 5 bases separated the two germline ends. The length of the CDR3 is 14 residues. CDR3 region: CASSEQGSGNTIYF. The CDR3 nucleotides are TGTGCCAGCAGTGAACAGGGCTCTGGAAACACCATATATTTT.

The J gene is TRBJ2-2, the V gene TRBV15; D is unclear. In germline, CDR1 is LNHNV, CDR2 YYDKDF (reference sequence). This CDR3 region has 15 residues. Trimming pared 0 bases from V and 3 bases from J, leaving 8 bases between. The CDR3 DNA sequence: TGTGCCACCAGCAGAGACCCCCTCTACACCGGGGAGCTGTTTTTT. Translating it yields CATSRDPLYTGELFF.

V and J are TRBV18 and TRBJ2-2; possible D gene TRBD1, 6 bases. Deletions cut 6 bases from V and 4 bases from J, with 9 bases between. In germline, CDR1 is KGHSH, CDR2 LQKENI. The CDR3 loop spans 13 amino acids. CDR3 loop: CASSAQGTGELFF. In DNA, the CDR3 is TGTGCCAGCTCGGCACAGGGCACCGGGGAGCTGTTTTTT.

The chain links TRBV2 to TRBJ1-5; unclear D gene. In germline, CDR1 is SNHLY, CDR2 FYNNEI. V was trimmed by 6 bases and J by 4 bases, leaving 19 bases between them. CDR3 length equals 16 residues. CDR3 protein: CASRIGGRSLNQPQHF. The DNA of the CDR3 is TGTGCCAGCAGAATTGGAGGCAGGTCCCTTAATCAGCCCCAGCATTTT.

The chain couples TRBV4-2 to TRBJ1-4; D unresolved. CDR1 is LGHNA and CDR2 is YNFKEQ in the germline V gene. This CDR3 spans 13 amino acids. Deletions cut 4 bases from V and 8 bases from J, with 11 bases between. In DNA form, the CDR3 reads TGTGCCAGCAGCCGGGGAACGAGAGAAAAACTGTTTTTT. Translation gives CASSRGTREKLFF.

The chain couples TRBV19 to TRBJ2-4; D is perhaps TRBD1 (6 bases). Looked up from germline, CDR1 is LNHDA and CDR2 is SQIVND (reference sequence). CDR3 length equals 14 residues. V was cut by 10 bases and J by 3 bases, with 16 bases left in between. The CDR3 DNA reads TGTGCCACTAAGGACAGCACAAACAAAAACATTCAGTACTTC. It specifies CATKDSTNKNIQYF.

The genes are TRBV28 and TRBJ2-1, with D possibly matching TRBD1 (6 bases). The CDR3 totals 15 residues. Germline V gene data show CDR1 as MDHEN and CDR2 as SYDVKM. Between the trimmed V and J ends, which lost 6 bases and 6 bases, there was a span of 18 bases. The CDR3 DNA reads as TGTGCCAGCAGCCGCGGACAGACTCCGGGCAATGAGCAGTTCTTC. It encodes CASSRGQTPGNEQFF.

This clone was seen a single time. The rearrangement joins TRBV5-1 to TRBJ2-7, with unresolved D. V was trimmed by 5 bases and J by 1 base, leaving 13 bases between them. The germline CDR1 and CDR2 sequences are SGHRS and YFSETQ. CDR3 length: 14 residues. Here the CDR3 reads CASRLDPPSYEQYF. DNA for the CDR3: TGCGCCAGCAGACTCGACCCTCCGTCCTACGAGCAGTACTTC.

The chain combines TRBV29-1 with TRBJ1-2, with 10 bases lining up with TRBD1. The V gene's germline CDR1 is SQVTM and CDR2 ANQGSEA. Trimming took 0 bases from V and 4 from J; bases not matched to a gene: 2. This CDR3 is 14 amino acids long. CDR3 bases: TGCAGCGTTGAAGAGACAGGGGGCATCTATGGCTACACCTTC. It is translated as CSVEETGGIYGYTF.

The rearrangement uses TRBV6-5 and TRBJ2-1; the D is unclear. The CDR3 covers 13 residues. The V end lost 8 bases, the J end lost 4 bases, and 12 bases lay between the germline ends. CDR1 is MNHEY, CDR2 SVGAGI, per germline. The chain's CDR3 is CASRNQPYNEQFF. The CDR3 DNA sequence: TGTGCCAGCCGAAATCAACCATACAATGAGCAGTTCTTC.

This clone is a singleton in its sample. The V call is TRBV12-3 or TRBV12-4, the J call TRBJ1-1; possibly TRBD1 for D (5 bases). The V end lost 1 base, the J end lost 5 bases, and 8 bases lay between the germline ends. The CDR3 is made up of 13 amino acids. The CDR3 protein is CASSLVGGTEAFF. The DNA for the CDR3 is TGTGCCAGCAGTTTAGTGGGGGGGACTGAAGCTTTCTTT.

The chain recombines TRBV21-1 with TRBJ2-7; the DNA was not compared with TRBD1, the D call given in the table. TRBV21-1 is assigned pseudogene status. CDR3 size: 12 residues. CDR3 in amino acids: CASTRFKYEQYF. CDR3 DNA sequence: TGTGCCAGTACACGATTTAAGTACGAGCAGTACTTC.

This chain uses TRBV19 with TRBJ1-2; D ambiguous. CDR1 and CDR2 from the germline V gene are LNHDA and SQIVND (reference sequence). V shed 1 base and J shed 8 bases, with 11 bases lying between them. The length of the CDR3 is 13 residues. CDR3 region: CASSIAGRGGYTF. The CDR3 nucleotides read TGTGCCAGTAGTATAGCGGGCCGAGGAGGCTACACCTTC.

This clone is labeled medium-sized. The rearrangement links TRBV19 to TRBJ2-5, with D maybe TRBD2 (6 bases). Germline V CDR1 and CDR2: LNHDA, SQIVND (reference sequence). The V end was cut by 5 bases, the J end by 6 bases, with 13 bases between. The CDR3 sequence is 13 residues long. The CDR3, as DNA: TGTGCCAGTAGTGAGGGACTGAAAAAGACCCAGTACTTC. Translating it yields CASSEGLKKTQYF.

In this sample, this clone turned up a few times. This specimen includes other DNA sequences encoding the same CDR3. DNA for the CDR3: TGTGCCAGCAGCCCGGGGAGGGCCGGGGAGCTGTTTTTT. Encoded protein: CASSPGRAGELFF. The chain uses TRBV7-3 and TRBJ2-2, with 7 bases that match TRBD2. V trimming: 5 bases; J trimming: 6 bases; junction bases outside the gene matches: 3. This CDR3 has 13 residues. Germline assignment: CDR1 SGHTA and CDR2 FQGTGA.

The CDR3 DNA is TGCAGTGCTAGTTTCCGGCGGGGAGCCTACGAGCAGTACTTC. It translates to CSASFRRGAYEQYF. The chain carries TRBV20-1 and TRBJ2-7; weak D call: TRBD2 (6 bases). Germline values: CDR1 DFQATT, CDR2 SNEGSKA (reference sequence). There are 14 residues in the CDR3. The V end lost 3 bases, the J end lost 2 bases, and 14 bases lay between the germline ends.

The chain employs TRBV9 and TRBJ2-7; tentatively, D is TRBD1 (6 bases). The germline gives CDR1 SGDLS, CDR2 YYNGEE. The CDR3 totals 15 residues. Trimming took off 0 bases at V and 1 base at J, with 11 bases between the two ends. CDR3 DNA sequence: TGTGCCAGCAGCGTAGATCCCCAGGGGTCCTACGAGCAGTACTTC. Residues: CASSVDPQGSYEQYF.

The chain employs TRBV2 and TRBJ2-3; D is possibly TRBD1 or TRBD2 (5 bases each). Germline values: CDR1 SNHLY, CDR2 FYNNEI. V lost 6 bases and J lost 4, with 14 bases in between. The CDR3 is 14 amino acids. The CDR3 DNA reads as TGTGCCAGCAGCATTCAAGGGACGGCAGATACGCAGTATTTT. It translates to CASSIQGTADTQYF.

The V call is TRBV18, the J call TRBJ2-7; TRBD2 might be the D (6 bases). Germline V gives CDR1 KGHSH, CDR2 LQKENI. This CDR3 is 14 amino acids long. The germline V and J ends were trimmed by 0 bases and 2 bases, with 8 bases remaining between them. The DNA for the CDR3 is TGTGCCAGCTCACCACCGGGGAGGACCTACGAGCAGTACTTC. It codes for CASSPPGRTYEQYF.